These 6 T cell receptor beta chains were sequenced from one sample in a study of shared clonotypes between healthy human individuals (dated by TCRdb to between 2020 and 2021). The method was the immunoSEQ multiplex PCR assay. Held by TCRdb, this immuneACCESS table contains in-frame sequences only and omits some clones. Under half of the omission traces to an unresolved V gene where checked; the cause of the rest is unknown. The sample table records about 2.3 million clones; more than 80% of these occur just once. The top ten hold 0.35% to 0.5% of the sample. Sequenced material: naive CD4+ T cells from PBMCs. The cell subset or site label on this specimen signifies: CD45RA+ positively selected. The receptor source for this set is a man between 18 and 35 years old in good health. Some clones in this sample may be carry-over from other donors' samples.

J is TRBJ2-7 and V is TRBV9; TRBD1 matches 8 bases. This CDR3 region has 16 residues. Trimming took 3 bases from V and 2 from J; bases not matched to a gene: 10. CDR1 and CDR2 (germline): SGDLS, YYNGEE. CDR3 amino acids: CASSAVGQGAPYEQYF. The CDR3 coding sequence is TGTGCCAGCAGCGCCGTCGGACAGGGTGCTCCCTACGAGCAGTACTTC.

J is TRBJ2-2 and V is TRBV2, with 8 bases identical to TRBD1. This CDR3 is 15 amino acids long. Looked up from germline, CDR1 is SNHLY and CDR2 is FYNNEI. With V trimmed by 6 bases and J by 6 bases, 9 bases remained unmatched. CDR3 in amino acids: CASRLRTGRAGELFF. The CDR3 DNA follows: TGTGCCAGCAGGCTGAGGACAGGGCGGGCCGGGGAGCTGTTTTTT.

CDR3 sequence (DNA): TGTGCCACCAGCAGAGGAGGACCTGGCTTGATGGATGAAGCTTTCTTT. The encoded protein is CATSRGGPGLMDEAFF. V and J are TRBV15 and TRBJ1-1; D gene unclear. V was cut by 1 base and J by 7 bases, with 19 bases left in between. The CDR3 extends over 16 amino acids. The germline V gene has CDR1 LNHNV and CDR2 YYDKDF (reference sequence).

This chain connects TRBV11-1 to TRBJ2-2, with D possibly matching TRBD2 (5 bases). This CDR3 region has 15 residues. V lost 6 bases, J lost 6 bases, and 17 bases lay in between. Germline V CDR1 and CDR2: SGHAT, FQDESV (reference sequence). The CDR3 DNA reads as TGTGCCAGCAGGGCCGGTGGGAGCGATTCCGGGGAGCTGTTTTTT. Translating it yields CASRAGGSDSGELFF. The full variable domain, completed using reference TRBV11-1 and TRBJ2-2, is EAEVAQSPRYKITEKSQAVAFWCDPISGHATLYWYRQILGQGPELLVQFQDESVVDDSQLPKDRFSAERLKGVDSTLKIQPAELGDSAMYLCASRAGGSDSGELFFGEGSRLTVL.

The gene calls are TRBV27 and TRBJ1-5; 9 nucleotides line up with TRBD1. After removal of 6 bases from V and 9 bases from J, the junction contained 6 bases not matched to a gene. The germline V gene encodes CDR1 MNHEY and CDR2 SMNVEV (reference sequence). This CDR3 is 13 amino acids long. The CDR3 loop reads CASSLDRGAPQHF. The CDR3 bases are TGTGCCAGCAGCCTAGACAGGGGGGCGCCCCAGCATTTT.

On this clone: The sample has other DNA sequences that encode this CDR3 too. The V call is TRBV18, the J call TRBJ1-2; a possible D gene is TRBD1 (6 bases). V lost 3 bases and J lost 7, with 15 bases in between. From germline, CDR1 is KGHSH and CDR2 LQKENI. The CDR3 is 14 amino acids. As DNA, the CDR3 is TGTGCCAGCTCACCCGACAGGACGTTTTCTGGCTACACCTTC. Translated, it gives CASSPDRTFSGYTF.